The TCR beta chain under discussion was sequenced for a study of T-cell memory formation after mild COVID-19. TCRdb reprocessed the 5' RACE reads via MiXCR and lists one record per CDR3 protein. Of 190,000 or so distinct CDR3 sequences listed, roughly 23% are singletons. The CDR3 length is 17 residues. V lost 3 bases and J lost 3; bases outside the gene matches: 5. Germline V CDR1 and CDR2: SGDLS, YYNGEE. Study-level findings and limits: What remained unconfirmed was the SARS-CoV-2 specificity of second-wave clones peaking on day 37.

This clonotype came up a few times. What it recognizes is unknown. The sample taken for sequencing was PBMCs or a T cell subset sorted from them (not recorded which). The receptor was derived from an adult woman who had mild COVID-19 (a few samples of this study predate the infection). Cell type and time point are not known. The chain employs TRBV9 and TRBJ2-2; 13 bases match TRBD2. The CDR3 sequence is CASSGPGLAGYTGELFF. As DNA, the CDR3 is TGTGCCAGCAGCGGACCGGGACTAGCGGGATACACCGGGGAGCTGTTTTTT.